Each of the 19 T cell receptor beta chains below was sequenced from the same sample in a study of blood T cell repertoires in COVID-19. TCRdb's copy holds only in-frame clones and misses some; the assay was immunoSEQ multiplex PCR. The table has 270,000 or so clones, about four fifths seen once; the top ten hold 3.1%. The source material was peripheral blood. All receptors come from a woman in her late teens or twenties with acute or convalescent COVID-19.

The CDR3 loop reads CASSPGAGGYEQYF. The CDR3 DNA follows: TGTGCCAGCTCACCAGGAGCGGGAGGCTACGAGCAGTACTTC. This chain uses TRBV18 with TRBJ2-7; 9 nucleotides align to TRBD2. CDR3 length: 14 amino acids. V dropped 2 bases and J dropped 3; count of bases not matched to a gene: 2. The V gene's germline CDR1 is KGHSH and CDR2 LQKENI.

Only a few counts were recorded for this clone. The V call is TRBV19, the J call TRBJ1-5, with 7 bases matching TRBD1. CDR1 and CDR2 (germline): LNHDA, SQIVND (reference sequence). This CDR3 is 16 amino acids long. J gave up 3 bases and V 4 bases, and 9 bases lay outside the gene matches. The CDR3 sequence: CASSTRGQILNQPQHF. Written as DNA, the CDR3 is TGTGCCAGTAGTACCCGGGGACAGATTCTCAATCAGCCCCAGCATTTT.

The chain has TRBV7-2 and TRBJ2-3; 9 bases fit TRBD1. V gave up 5 bases and J gave up 4 bases; unmatched junction bases: 10. Germline-derived CDR1 and CDR2 are SGHTA and FQGNSA. This CDR3 contains 16 residues. The CDR3 DNA reads TGTGCCAGCAGCCCGGACAGGGGAGGATTTCCAGATACGCAGTATTTT. As protein: CASSPDRGGFPDTQYF.

This clone was seen a single time. The V gene is TRBV18, the J gene TRBJ2-7; the match to TRBD1 covers 10 bases. Trimming took 3 bases from V and 7 from J; bases not matched to a gene: 9. The germline V gene encodes CDR1 KGHSH and CDR2 LQKENI. The CDR3 consists of 15 residues. This chain's CDR3 is CASSPLRDRGGEQYF. Written as DNA, the CDR3 is TGTGCCAGCTCACCTCTGCGGGACAGGGGTGGAGAGCAGTACTTC.

The chain employs TRBV2 and TRBJ1-2; D might be TRBD1 (5 bases). The CDR3 contains 14 residues. The V and J ends lost 7 bases and 2 bases respectively, with 14 bases between them. Looked up from germline, CDR1 is SNHLY and CDR2 is FYNNEI. The CDR3 nucleotides are TGTGCCAGCACCATCGGGGGGGGGAACTATGGCTACACCTTC. It specifies CASTIGGGNYGYTF. The full variable domain, with the rest looked up from reference TRBV2 and TRBJ1-2, is EPEVTQTPSHQVTQMGQEVILRCVPISNHLYFYWYRQILGQKVEFLVSFYNNEISEKSEIFDDQFSVERPDGSNFTLKIRSTKLEDSAMYFCASTIGGGNYGYTFGSGTRLTVV.

This chain joins TRBV6-5 and TRBJ2-1; TRBD1 agrees at 11 bases. The V segment lost 7 bases and the J segment 4 bases; nucleotides outside the gene matches: 6. The V gene's germline CDR1 is MNHEY and CDR2 SVGAGI. The CDR3 contains 15 residues. As DNA, the CDR3 is TGTGCCAGCAAACCGGACAGGGGGCGTTACAATGAGCAGTTCTTC. This gives the protein CASKPDRGRYNEQFF.

This chain connects TRBV7-8 to TRBJ2-7; D not resolved. Germline CDR1 and CDR2: SGHVS and FQNEAQ. This CDR3 is 14 amino acids long. Deletions cut 0 bases from V and 2 bases from J, with 8 bases between. This CDR3 is CASSLAQTTYEQYF. The CDR3 nucleotides read TGTGCCAGCAGCTTAGCGCAGACAACCTACGAGCAGTACTTC.

The chain combines TRBV6-5 with TRBJ2-7, with 10 bases matching TRBD1. The CDR3 totals 15 residues. Germline values: CDR1 MNHEY, CDR2 SVGAGI. Trimming removed 2 bases from V and 4 bases from J; junction bases left unmatched: 5. The CDR3 sequence: CASSYGQGVLYEQYF. For the CDR3, the DNA is TGTGCCAGCAGTTACGGACAGGGGGTGCTATACGAGCAGTACTTC.

The chain couples TRBV19 to TRBJ1-1, with D possibly matching TRBD1 (6 bases). This CDR3 region has 15 residues. Trimming removed 5 bases at V and 0 bases at J, with 13 bases between. Germline V gene lookup returns CDR1 LNHDA and CDR2 SQIVND (reference sequence). The CDR3 reads CASSWGGQMNTEAFF. CDR3 in DNA: TGTGCCAGTAGTTGGGGTGGACAGATGAACACTGAAGCTTTCTTT.

V is TRBV7-9 and J is TRBJ2-7; TRBD2 matches at 9 bases. The V gene's germline CDR1 is SEHNR and CDR2 FQNEAQ (reference sequence). With V trimmed by 5 bases and J by 2 bases, 7 bases remained unmatched. CDR3 length equals 15 residues. Here the CDR3 reads CASSQILAGPYEQYF. In DNA form, the CDR3 reads TGTGCCAGCAGCCAAATACTAGCGGGCCCCTACGAGCAGTACTTC.

This chain links TRBV7-2 with TRBJ2-2; TRBD2 might be the D (5 bases). CDR3 length: 15 amino acids. Trimming took 5 bases from V and 5 from J, leaving 15 bases between them. Per the germline V gene, CDR1 is SGHTA and CDR2 is FQGNSA. CDR3 amino acids: CASSPSGTQTGELFF. The CDR3 DNA reads TGTGCCAGCAGCCCCAGCGGAACCCAGACCGGGGAGCTGTTTTTT.

The CDR3 loop reads CASSRTPSGRSETQYF. The CDR3 DNA is TGTGCCAGTAGTCGAACTCCTAGCGGGAGATCAGAGACCCAGTACTTC. The gene calls are TRBV19 and TRBJ2-5; 10 bases agree with TRBD2. In germline, CDR1 is LNHDA, CDR2 SQIVND (reference sequence). The junction had 10 bases not matched to a gene; V was cut back by 5 bases and J by 4 bases. This CDR3 contains 16 residues.

The V gene is TRBV5-8, the J gene TRBJ1-6; 8 bases line up with TRBD1. V gave up 2 bases and J gave up 7 bases; unmatched junction bases: 2. The CDR3 has 14 amino acids. Germline V gene sequence: CDR1 SGHTS, CDR2 YDEGEE. CDR3 nucleotide sequence: TGTGCCAGCAGCTTCCGACAGGGGAATTCACCCCTCCACTTT. It codes for CASSFRQGNSPLHF.

This rearrangement joins TRBV5-1 to TRBJ2-3; D is undetermined. With 4 bases removed from V and 4 bases from J, the gap between germline ends came to 16 bases. This CDR3 has 15 residues. Germline CDR1 is SGHRS and CDR2 is YFSETQ. DNA of the CDR3: TGCGCCAGCAGCCCCCTGCAGGCCGCCCCAGATACGCAGTATTTT. It encodes CASSPLQAAPDTQYF. Complete variable domain (other parts from reference TRBV5-1 and TRBJ2-3): KAGVTQTPRYLIKTRGQQVTLSCSPISGHRSVSWYQQTPGQGLQFLFEYFSETQRNKGNFPGRFSGRQFSNSRSEMNVSTLELGDSALYLCASSPLQAAPDTQYFGPGTRLTVL.

This sequence joins TRBV30 and TRBJ1-6, with D hard to call. The length of the CDR3 is 12 residues. Looked up from germline, CDR1 is GTSNPN and CDR2 is SVGIG (reference sequence). The V end was cut by 0 bases, the J end by 9 bases, with 6 bases between. This chain's CDR3 is CAWSVLGSPLHF. The CDR3 nucleotides are TGTGCCTGGAGTGTACTCGGTTCACCCCTCCACTTT.

The genes are TRBV7-9 and TRBJ2-3, with D possibly matching TRBD2 (6 bases). CDR3 size: 16 residues. Germline V CDR1 and CDR2: SEHNR, FQNEAQ (reference sequence). Trimming took 5 bases from V and 3 from J, leaving 18 bases between them. CDR3 sequence reads: CASSRVGGGPTDTQYF. CDR3 nucleotide sequence: TGTGCCAGCAGCCGAGTTGGTGGAGGGCCTACAGATACGCAGTATTTT.

This chain connects TRBV6-2 or TRBV6-3 to TRBJ2-2, with 9 bases lining up with TRBD2. The V segment lost 5 bases and the J segment 6 bases; nucleotides outside the gene matches: 1. The CDR3 is made up of 13 amino acids. CDR1 is MNHEY and CDR2 is SVGEGT in the germline V gene. CDR3 sequence reads: CASSSGRSGELFF. DNA for the CDR3: TGTGCCAGCAGTAGCGGGAGGTCCGGGGAGCTGTTTTTT.

J is TRBJ1-2 and V is TRBV28, with D unresolved. The CDR3 spans 14 residues. Between the trimmed V and J ends, which lost 5 bases and 4 bases, there was a span of 14 bases. Germline CDR1 and CDR2: MDHEN and SYDVKM. CDR3 sequence (DNA): TGTGCCAGCAGTGCCCTCGGGGAGACCTATGGCTACACCTTC. The encoded protein is CASSALGETYGYTF.

The gene calls are TRBV3-1 (or the pseudogene TRBV3-2) and TRBJ2-7; 10 bases are a match to TRBD2. Germline V CDR1 and CDR2: LGHDT, YNNKEL (reference sequence). V shed 2 bases, J shed 13 bases, and the junction held 23 bases outside the gene matches. This CDR3 comprises 18 residues. In DNA form, the CDR3 reads TGTGCCAGCAGCCAAAAAGACCACACTAGCGGGAAGCACGACGTTGAATACTTC. This codes for CASSQKDHTSGKHDVEYF.